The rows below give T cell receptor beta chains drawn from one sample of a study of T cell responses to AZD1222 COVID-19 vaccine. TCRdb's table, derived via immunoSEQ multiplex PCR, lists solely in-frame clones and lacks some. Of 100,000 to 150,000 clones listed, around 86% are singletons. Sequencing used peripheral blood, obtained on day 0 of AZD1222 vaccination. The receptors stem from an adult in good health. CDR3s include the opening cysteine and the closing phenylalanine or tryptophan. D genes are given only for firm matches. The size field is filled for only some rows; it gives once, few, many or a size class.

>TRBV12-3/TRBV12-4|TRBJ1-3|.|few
TGTGCCAGCAGTCTGGGTGACACCATATATTTT
CASSLGDTIYF
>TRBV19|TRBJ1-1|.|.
TGTGCCAGTATGAAGTTGTGGGGACCTGAAGCTTTCTTT
CASMKLWGPEAFF
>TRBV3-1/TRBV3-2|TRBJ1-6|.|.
TGTGCCAGCAGCCAGGGCAGGGTTGGTAGTTCACCCCTCCACTTT
CASSQGRVGSSPLHF
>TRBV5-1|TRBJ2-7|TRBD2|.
TGCGCCAGCAGCCACGCAGGACTAGCGGGGACCGTCTCCTACGAGCAGTACTTC
CASSHAGLAGTVSYEQYF
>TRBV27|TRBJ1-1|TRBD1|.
TGTGCCAGCAGTCTACAGGGGAGGGGCGGCACTGAAGCTTTCTTT
CASSLQGRGGTEAFF
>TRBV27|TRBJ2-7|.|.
TGTGCCAGCAGTCGGGGGTTAGGTGGCGGCTCCTACGAGCAGTACTTC
CASSRGLGGGSYEQYF
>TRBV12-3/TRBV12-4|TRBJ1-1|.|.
TGTGCCAGCGCTAAGCGATATGAAGCTTTCTTT
CASAKRYEAFF
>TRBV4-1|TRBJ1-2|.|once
TGCGCCAGCAGCCCCAGACACGGGGACGTCTATGGCTACACCTTC
CASSPRHGDVYGYTF
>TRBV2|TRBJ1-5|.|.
TGTGCCAGCAGTGAGGGGCCACAGCCCCAGCATTTT
CASSEGPQPQHF
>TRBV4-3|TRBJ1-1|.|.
TGCGCCAGCAGCCCTCTAGGCCTGAACACTGAAGCTTTCTTT
CASSPLGLNTEAFF
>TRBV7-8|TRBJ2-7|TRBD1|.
TGTGCCAGCAGCTTAACCGGGACAGGGGTCTACGAGCAGTACTTC
CASSLTGTGVYEQYF